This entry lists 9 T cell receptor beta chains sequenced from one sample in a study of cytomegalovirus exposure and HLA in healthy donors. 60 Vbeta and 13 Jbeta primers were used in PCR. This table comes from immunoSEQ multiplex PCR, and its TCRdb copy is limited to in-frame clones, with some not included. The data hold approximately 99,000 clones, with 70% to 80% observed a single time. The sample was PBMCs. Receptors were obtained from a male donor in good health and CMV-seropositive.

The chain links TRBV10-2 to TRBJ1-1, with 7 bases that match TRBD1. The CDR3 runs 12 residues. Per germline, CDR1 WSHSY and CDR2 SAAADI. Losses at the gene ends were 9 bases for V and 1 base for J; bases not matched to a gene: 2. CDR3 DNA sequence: TGCGCCAGTCGACAGGGGAACACTGAAGCTTTCTTT. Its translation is CASRQGNTEAFF.

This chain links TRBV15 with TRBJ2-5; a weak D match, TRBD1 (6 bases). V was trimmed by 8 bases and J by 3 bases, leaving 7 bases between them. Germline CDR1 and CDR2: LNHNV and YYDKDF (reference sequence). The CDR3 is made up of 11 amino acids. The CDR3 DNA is TGTGCCACCGAGGGGGAAGAGACCCAGTACTTC. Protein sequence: CATEGEETQYF.

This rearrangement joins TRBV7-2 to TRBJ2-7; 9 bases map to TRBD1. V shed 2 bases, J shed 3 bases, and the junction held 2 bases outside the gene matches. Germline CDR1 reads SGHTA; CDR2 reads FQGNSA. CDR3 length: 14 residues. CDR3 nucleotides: TGTGCCAGCAGCTTATGGGGACAGGGCTACGAGCAGTACTTC. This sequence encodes CASSLWGQGYEQYF.

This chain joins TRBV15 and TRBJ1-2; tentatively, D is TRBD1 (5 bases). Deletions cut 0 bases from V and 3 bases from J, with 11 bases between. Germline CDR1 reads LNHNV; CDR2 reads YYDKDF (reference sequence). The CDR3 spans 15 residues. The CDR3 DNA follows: TGTGCCACCAGCAGAGATAGGGGAAGGTACTATGGCTACACCTTC. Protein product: CATSRDRGRYYGYTF.

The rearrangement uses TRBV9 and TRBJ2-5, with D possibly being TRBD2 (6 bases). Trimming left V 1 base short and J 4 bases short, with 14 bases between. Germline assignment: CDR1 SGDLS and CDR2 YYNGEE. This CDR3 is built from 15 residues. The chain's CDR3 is CASSVTLAMRETQYF. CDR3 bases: TGTGCCAGCAGCGTAACCCTAGCGATGAGAGAGACCCAGTACTTC.

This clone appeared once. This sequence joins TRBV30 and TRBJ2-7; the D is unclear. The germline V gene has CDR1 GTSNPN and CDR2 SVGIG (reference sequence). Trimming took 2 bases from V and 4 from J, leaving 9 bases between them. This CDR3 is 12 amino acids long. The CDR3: CAWSPRSYEQYF. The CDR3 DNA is TGTGCCTGGAGTCCCCGTAGTTACGAGCAGTACTTC.

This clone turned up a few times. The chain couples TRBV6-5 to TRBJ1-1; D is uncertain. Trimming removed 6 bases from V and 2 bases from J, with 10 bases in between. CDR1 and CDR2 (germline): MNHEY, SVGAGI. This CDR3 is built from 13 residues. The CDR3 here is CASRGLINTEAFF. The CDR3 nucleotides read TGTGCCAGCAGAGGACTGATTAACACTGAAGCTTTCTTT.

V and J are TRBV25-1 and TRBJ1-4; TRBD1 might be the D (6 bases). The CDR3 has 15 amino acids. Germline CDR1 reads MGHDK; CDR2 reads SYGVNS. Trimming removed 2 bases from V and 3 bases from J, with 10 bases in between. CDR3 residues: CASSEQGNPNEKLFF. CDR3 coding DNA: TGTGCCAGCAGTGAACAGGGGAACCCTAATGAAAAACTGTTTTTT.

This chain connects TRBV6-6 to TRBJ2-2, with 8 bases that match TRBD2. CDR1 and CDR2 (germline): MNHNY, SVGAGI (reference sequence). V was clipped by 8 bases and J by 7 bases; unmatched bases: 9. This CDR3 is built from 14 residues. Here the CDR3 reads CASLRGGPGGELFF. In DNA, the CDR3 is TGTGCCAGCCTCCGGGGGGGTCCCGGCGGGGAGCTGTTTTTT.